The 8 T cell receptor beta chains given below trace back to one sample, sequenced in a study of blood T cell repertoires in COVID-19. The repertoire was sequenced with immunoSEQ multiplex PCR; TCRdb's copy has only in-frame clones and lacks some. Here the sample spans approximately 250,000 clones, about nine tenths being singletons. The specimen was PBMCs or T cells enriched from blood (not recorded which). The receptors stem from a woman aged 40 to 50 with acute COVID-19.

The chain carries TRBV28 and TRBJ2-2, with D uncertain. The CDR3 covers 14 residues. Germline V lookup: CDR1 MDHEN, CDR2 SYDVKM. Trimming pared 7 bases from V and 1 base from J, leaving 10 bases between. The CDR3 sequence: CASTGLLNTGELFF. The CDR3 DNA follows: TGTGCCAGCACAGGCTTACTGAACACCGGGGAGCTGTTTTTT.

The chain is built from TRBV2 and TRBJ1-6; a weak D match, TRBD1 (6 bases). This CDR3 region has 19 residues. Germline CDR1 and CDR2: SNHLY and FYNNEI. The ends were cut back, 4 bases at V and 0 bases at J, with 19 bases in the middle. The chain's CDR3 is CASSVPGTWGSSYNSPLHF. The CDR3, as DNA: TGTGCCAGCAGTGTCCCGGGGACATGGGGTAGCTCCTATAATTCACCCCTCCACTTT.

The chain carries TRBV3-1 (or the pseudogene TRBV3-2) and TRBJ1-2; the D gene is possibly TRBD1 (6 bases). Germline CDR1 and CDR2: LGHDT and YNNKEL (reference sequence). This CDR3 is 16 amino acids long. The V end was cut by 2 bases, the J end by 3 bases, with 16 bases between. The CDR3 DNA follows: TGTGCCAGCAGCCAACTCCAGACAGGCCAGTACTATGGCTACACCTTC. Protein product: CASSQLQTGQYYGYTF.

V gene TRBV12-5 combines with J gene TRBJ2-3, with TRBD2 as a possible D gene (6 bases). CDR3 length: 16 amino acids. Germline V gene lookup returns CDR1 LGHNT and CDR2 FRNRAP. V dropped 6 bases and J dropped 0 bases, with 16 bases sitting between them. The chain's CDR3 is CASGRAGTLSTDTQYF. The CDR3 nucleotides are TGTGCTAGTGGCCGGGCCGGGACTCTTAGCACAGATACGCAGTATTTT.

This clone appeared once. This rearrangement joins TRBV27 to TRBJ2-5; TRBD2 agrees at 9 bases. Germline loops: CDR1 MNHEY, CDR2 SMNVEV (reference sequence). This CDR3 contains 13 residues. V lost 3 bases to trimming and J lost 14 bases; unmatched junction nucleotides: 10. The CDR3 protein is CASSFSKREEKYF. CDR3 DNA sequence: TGTGCCAGCAGTTTTTCGAAGCGGGAGGAGAAATACTTC.

This chain connects TRBV7-9 to TRBJ2-1, with 8 bases lining up with TRBD2. The ends lost 5 bases at V and 7 bases at J; junction bases unmatched: 13. CDR1 is SEHNR, CDR2 FQNEAQ, per germline (reference sequence). The CDR3 extends over 16 amino acids. CDR3 DNA sequence: TGTGCCAGCAGCAATACTAGCGGTGCTGTCAAGAATGAGCAGTTCTTC. Residues: CASSNTSGAVKNEQFF. Together with reference TRBV7-9 and TRBJ2-1, the CDR3 gives the full variable domain: DTGVSQNPRHKITKRGQNVTFRCDPISEHNRLYWYRQTLGQGPEFLTYFQNEAQLEKSRLLSDRFSAERPKGSFSTLEIQRTEQGDSAMYLCASSNTSGAVKNEQFFGPGTRLTVL.

The table lists this clone with a count of one. The V and J genes are TRBV5-1 and TRBJ1-6; 7 bases map to TRBD1. The ends lost 0 bases at V and 9 bases at J; junction bases unmatched: 6. CDR1 is SGHRS, CDR2 YFSETQ, per germline. This CDR3 contains 15 residues. The CDR3: CASSLVDRVSSPLHF. Written as DNA, the CDR3 is TGCGCCAGCAGCTTGGTAGACAGGGTCTCTTCACCCCTCCACTTT.

Concerning this clone itself: The same CDR3 is also encoded by other DNA sequences in this sample. The V and J genes are TRBV7-8 and TRBJ1-5; no reliable D call. CDR1 SGHVS and CDR2 FQNEAQ come from the germline V gene. With 1 base removed from V and 3 bases from J, the gap between germline ends came to 4 bases. The CDR3 has 13 residues. The CDR3 protein is CASSLVSNQPQHF. The CDR3 DNA reads TGTGCCAGCAGCTTAGTATCCAATCAGCCCCAGCATTTT.